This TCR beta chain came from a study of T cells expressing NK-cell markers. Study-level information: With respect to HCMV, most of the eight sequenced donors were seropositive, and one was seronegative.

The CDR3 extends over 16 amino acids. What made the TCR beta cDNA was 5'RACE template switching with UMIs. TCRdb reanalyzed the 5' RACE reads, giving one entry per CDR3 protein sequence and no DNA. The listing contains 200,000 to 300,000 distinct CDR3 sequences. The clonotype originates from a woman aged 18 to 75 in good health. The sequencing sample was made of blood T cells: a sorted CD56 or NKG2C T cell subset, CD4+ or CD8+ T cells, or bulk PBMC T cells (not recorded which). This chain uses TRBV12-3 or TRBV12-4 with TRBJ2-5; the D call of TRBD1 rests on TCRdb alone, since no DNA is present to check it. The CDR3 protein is CASSLWDTVYQETQYF.